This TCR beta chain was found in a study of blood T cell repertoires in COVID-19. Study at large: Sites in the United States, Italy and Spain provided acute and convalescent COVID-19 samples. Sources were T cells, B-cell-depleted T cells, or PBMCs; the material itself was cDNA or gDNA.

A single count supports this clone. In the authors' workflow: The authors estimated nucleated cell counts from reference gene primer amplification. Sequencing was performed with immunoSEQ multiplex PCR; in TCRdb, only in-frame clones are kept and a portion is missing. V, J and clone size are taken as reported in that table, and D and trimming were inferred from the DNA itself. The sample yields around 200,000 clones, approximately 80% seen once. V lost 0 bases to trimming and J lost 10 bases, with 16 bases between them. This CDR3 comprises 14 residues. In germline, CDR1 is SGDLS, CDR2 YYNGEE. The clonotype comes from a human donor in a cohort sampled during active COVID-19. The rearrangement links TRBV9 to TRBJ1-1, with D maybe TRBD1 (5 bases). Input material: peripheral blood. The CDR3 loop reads CASSVGAGLYGAFF. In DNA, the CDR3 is TGTGCCAGCAGCGTAGGGGCGGGGCTCTATGGAGCTTTCTTT.